Listed here are 29 T cell receptor beta chains from one sample, sequenced in a study of T cell clonality in common variable immunodeficiency. The study, taken as a whole, reports: Reportedly, TCR beta sequences from common variable immunodeficiency showed fewer deletions and N-nucleotide insertions.

No antigen has been identified for these receptors. The assay was immunoSEQ multiplex PCR, and TCRdb's table has in-frame clones only and misses some. Recorded here are more than 9,000 clones, none singletons. The sequencing input was peripheral blood mononuclear cells. Receptor source: a human donor with common variable immunodeficiency.

This clone came up a few times. The missing CDR3 end, 3 residues past where the read stops, is filled in from the germline J gene. This chain connects TRBV19 to TRBJ2-7; 9 nucleotides line up with TRBD1. Germline trimming cut 4 bases from V and 0 bases from J; bases unmatched to any gene: 7. CDR3 length equals 16 residues. CDR1 LNHDA and CDR2 SQIVND come from the germline V gene (reference sequence). CDR3 sequence: CASSTLMGQGSYEQYF. The DNA read from the CDR3 is TGTGCCAGTAGTACTCTAATGGGACAGGGCTCCTACGAG.

Points on this clone: The read finishes 3 residues shy of the CDR3 end, and the germline J gene is used to complete it. V gene TRBV6-2 or TRBV6-3 combines with J gene TRBJ2-3; 7 positions match TRBD2. The CDR3 consists of 14 residues. V was pared by 4 bases and J by 2 bases, with 3 bases of the junction left unmatched. Germline lookup yields CDR1 MNHEY and CDR2 SVGEGT. The part of the CDR3 DNA that was read is TGTGCCAGCAGTTTTGCGGGAGCCACAGATACG. It codes for CASSFAGATDT. The full CDR3 sequence reads CASSFAGATDTQYF.

This clone was observed a few times. Mismatch with germline at one junction end may stem from a read error. The read stops 3 residues short of the end of the CDR3; the missing end is completed from the germline J gene. The chain has TRBV7-9 and TRBJ2-1; TRBD1 is a possible D gene (5 bases). This CDR3 is built from 11 residues. The germline gives CDR1 SEHNR, CDR2 FQNEAQ (reference sequence). CDR3 loop: CSSRSRGEQFF. Partial CDR3 DNA: TGTTCCAGCAGGTCTAGGGGTGAG.

This clone appeared a few times. The read ends 3 residues shy of where the CDR3 ends; the end is completed using the germline J gene. The V call is TRBV5-1, the J call TRBJ2-3; TRBD2 agrees at 11 bases. CDR1 and CDR2 from the germline V gene are SGHRS and YFSETQ. Trimming removed 5 bases from V and 4 bases from J; junction bases left unmatched: 3. This CDR3 spans 14 amino acids. CDR3 bases read: TGCGCCAGCAGTAGACTAGCGGGGCCAGATACG. It encodes CASSRLAGPDT. The whole CDR3 sequence is CASSRLAGPDTQYF.

As for this clone: The CDR3 end lies 3 residues beyond the end of the read and is filled in from the germline J gene. V is TRBV7-9 and J is TRBJ1-5; D possibly corresponds to TRBD1 (5 bases). The CDR3 loop spans 15 amino acids. Germline-derived CDR1 and CDR2 are SEHNR and FQNEAQ (reference sequence). Trimming pared 5 bases from V and 1 base from J, leaving 12 bases between. Here the CDR3 reads CASSGSGASNQPQHF. CDR3 DNA (partial): TGTGCCAGCAGCGGGAGTGGGGCAAGCAATCAGCCC.

In the case of this clone: The read ends 3 residues shy of where the CDR3 ends; the end is completed using the germline J gene. The rearrangement joins TRBV18 to TRBJ1-1; tentative D call: TRBD1 (6 bases). This CDR3 has 14 amino acids. The ends were cut back, 4 bases at V and 3 bases at J, with 12 bases in the middle. Germline V gives CDR1 KGHSH, CDR2 LQKENI. The CDR3 protein is CASSLGGQDTEAFF. The sequenced part of the CDR3 DNA is TGTGCCAGCTCACTGGGGGGGCAGGACACTGAA.

As for this clone: The read terminates 3 residues before the CDR3 end, so the remaining end is supplied by the germline J gene. The chain is built from TRBV19 and TRBJ2-5, with D possibly called TRBD1 or TRBD2 (6 bases each). Per germline, CDR1 LNHDA and CDR2 SQIVND (reference sequence). The V gene lost 10 bases and the J gene lost 1 base, with 22 bases spanning the gap. The CDR3 is 16 amino acids. CDR3 sequence: CATRLDRRRGQETQYF. The sequenced part of the CDR3 DNA is TGTGCCACCCGACTTGACAGGCGGAGGGGCCAAGAGACC.

In its sample, this clone was seen a few times. Read data end 3 residues before the CDR3 end; the end is taken from the germline J gene. The V call is TRBV7-6, the J call TRBJ2-3, with 9 bases identical to TRBD1. Trimming took 4 bases from V and 4 from J; bases not matched to a gene: 9. This CDR3 is 16 amino acids long. The germline CDR1 and CDR2 sequences are SGHVS and FNYEAQ. CDR3 bases read: TGTGCCAGCAGCTCCGGGACAGGGAAGGTCGCAGATACG. Its protein is CASSSGTGKVADT. The full CDR3 reads CASSSGTGKVADTQYF.

This clone was picked up a small number of times. The read terminates 3 residues ahead of where the CDR3 ends, so the germline J gene completes it. This chain links TRBV7-6 with TRBJ2-2, with 9 positions matching TRBD1. Germline CDR1 SGHVS, CDR2 FNYEAQ. V shed 2 bases, J shed 5 bases, and the junction held 6 bases outside the gene matches. This CDR3 has 16 amino acids. This CDR3 reads CASSLRGQGGTGELFF. The sequenced CDR3 bases are TGTGCCAGCAGCTTACGGGGACAGGGAGGGACCGGGGAG.

As to this clone: Coverage ceases 3 residues before the CDR3 finishes, and the germline J gene fills in the end. The rearrangement joins TRBV2 to TRBJ2-3; 8 bases are a match to TRBD2. Trimming cost V 8 bases and J 4 bases; bases outside gene matches: 11. The CDR3 covers 15 residues. Germline-derived CDR1 and CDR2 are SNHLY and FYNNEI. This CDR3 is CASLLGTSGSDTQYF. The sequenced CDR3 bases are TGTGCCAGCCTCTTGGGGACTAGTGGTTCAGATACG. Looking up the rest from reference TRBV2 and TRBJ2-3 gives the full variable domain: EPEVTQTPSHQVTQMGQEVILRCVPISNHLYFYWYRQILGQKVEFLVSFYNNEISEKSEIFDDQFSVERPDGSNFTLKIRSTKLEDSAMYFCASLLGTSGSDTQYFGPGTRLTVL.

This clone was recorded a few times. The read stops 3 residues short of the end of the CDR3; the missing end is completed from the germline J gene. The rearrangement links TRBV7-2 to TRBJ1-2; maybe TRBD1 (5 bases). The V gene's germline CDR1 is SGHTA and CDR2 FQGNSA. The CDR3 is made up of 13 amino acids. V lost 1 base and J 5 bases, leaving 8 bases between the germline ends. The covered CDR3 bases are TGTGCCAGCAGCTTAGAACGACAGTATGGC. Translating it yields CASSLERQYG. The full-length CDR3 reads as CASSLERQYGYTF.

This clone was counted only a few times. The read ends 3 residues shy of where the CDR3 ends; the end is completed using the germline J gene. V and J are TRBV19 and TRBJ2-3, with 8 bases identical to TRBD2. The CDR3 is made up of 15 amino acids. V lost 5 bases and J lost 4; bases outside the gene matches: 8. Germline values: CDR1 LNHDA, CDR2 SQIVND (reference sequence). Partial CDR3 DNA: TGTGCCAGTAGTGCCAGCGGGAGTTGGGCAGATACG. Amino acid sequence: CASSASGSWADT. The whole CDR3 region reads CASSASGSWADTQYF. Full variable domain (missing parts from reference TRBV19 and TRBJ2-3): DGGITQSPKYLFRKEGQNVTLSCEQNLNHDAMYWYRQDPGQGLRLIYYSQIVNDFQKGDIAEGYSVSREKKESFPLTVTSAQKNPTAFYLCASSASGSWADTQYFGPGTRLTVL.

This clone has just a few counts. Read sequence stops 3 residues before the CDR3 end, and the germline J gene provides the missing end. This chain joins TRBV7-9 and TRBJ2-5, with D unclear. V was clipped by 4 bases and J by 3 bases, with 12 bases between them. Germline lookup yields CDR1 SEHNR and CDR2 FQNEAQ (reference sequence). The length of the CDR3 is 14 residues. CDR3 sequence reads: CASSSPGREETQYF. CDR3 DNA (partial): TGTGCCAGCAGCTCGCCAGGCAGAGAAGAGACC.

This clone showed up just a few times. From the germline J gene comes the end of the CDR3, since the read stops 3 residues before it. The V gene is TRBV30, the J gene TRBJ1-1, with no clear D. CDR3 length: 11 residues. The germline V gene has CDR1 GTSNPN and CDR2 SVGIG (reference sequence). CDR3 sequence: CAWSILEEAFF. CDR3 DNA (partial): TGTGCCTGGAGTATCTTAGAAGAA.

This clone occurred a few times. The missing CDR3 end, 3 residues past where the read stops, is filled in from the germline J gene. V is TRBV5-6 and J is TRBJ1-2; D is perhaps TRBD1 (5 bases). The CDR3 has 14 amino acids. CDR1 and CDR2 (germline): SGHDT, YYEEEE. CDR3 DNA (partial): TGTGCCAGCAGCTTGTTGCAGGGAAGAGACGGC. This translates into CASSLLQGRDG. The complete CDR3 reads CASSLLQGRDGYTF.

With respect to this clone: The read stops 3 residues short of the end of the CDR3; the missing end is completed from the germline J gene. The chain combines TRBV7-3 with TRBJ2-5; possibly TRBD2 for D (6 bases). With 1 base removed from V and 5 bases from J, the gap between germline ends came to 17 bases. This CDR3 spans 16 amino acids. The germline gives CDR1 SGHTA, CDR2 FQGTGA. The CDR3 protein is CASSLMAGRGLETQYF. CDR3 DNA (partial): TGTGCCAGCAGCTTAATGGCAGGGCGGGGTCTCGAGACC.

Of note for this clone: Read data end 3 residues before the CDR3 end; the end is taken from the germline J gene. V is TRBV7-9 and J is TRBJ1-5, with D uncertain. The germline CDR1 and CDR2 sequences are SEHNR and FQNEAQ (reference sequence). The V end lost 4 bases, the J end lost 4 bases, and 11 bases lay between the germline ends. This CDR3 comprises 14 residues. CDR3 protein: CASSSGLINQPQHF. CDR3 bases read: TGTGCCAGCAGCTCCGGTCTCATAAATCAGCCC. Together with reference TRBV7-9 and TRBJ1-5, the CDR3 gives the full variable domain: DTGVSQNPRHKITKRGQNVTFRCDPISEHNRLYWYRQTLGQGPEFLTYFQNEAQLEKSRLLSDRFSAERPKGSFSTLEIQRTEQGDSAMYLCASSSGLINQPQHFGDGTRLSIL.

CDR3 loop: CASSLTSSSYNEQFF. The part of the CDR3 DNA that was read is TGTGCCAGCTCACTCACTAGCAGCTCCTACAATGAG. The rearrangement links TRBV18 to TRBJ2-1, with D perhaps TRBD2 (6 bases). The CDR3 goes on 3 residues after the read ends, and that part is filled in from the germline J gene. Germline V gives CDR1 KGHSH, CDR2 LQKENI. This CDR3 comprises 15 residues. Trimming removed 4 bases at V and 0 bases at J, with 10 bases between.

This clone was seen more than once but under ten times. The CDR3 end falls 3 residues outside the read, so it is completed with the germline J gene. The chain joins TRBV7-9 to TRBJ1-2; D gene uncertain. Trimming took 2 bases from V and 7 from J, leaving 11 bases between them. The CDR3 contains 13 residues. Germline V gene sequence: CDR1 SEHNR, CDR2 FQNEAQ (reference sequence). The CDR3 loop reads CASSLSNKFGYTF. The CDR3 bases that were read are TGTGCCAGCAGCTTATCGAACAAGTTTGGC.

This clone came up many times. From the germline J gene comes the end of the CDR3, since the read stops 3 residues before it. This rearrangement joins TRBV10-3 to TRBJ2-3; TRBD2 matches 11 bases. Trimming at V came to 10 bases and at J to 6 bases, leaving 9 bases not matched to a gene. The CDR3 has 14 residues. Germline CDR1 ENHRY, CDR2 SYGVKD. The sequenced part of the CDR3 DNA is TGTGCCACTCAAACTAGCGGGGGAGGGGATACG. Encoded protein: CATQTSGGGDT. The whole CDR3 is CATQTSGGGDTQYF.

This clone was found a few times. The CDR3 is cut off 3 residues early in the read; its end comes from the germline J gene. Other nucleotide sequences from this sample produce the same CDR3. This chain joins TRBV7-9 and TRBJ2-3; tentative D call: TRBD2 (7 bases). V was clipped by 4 bases and J by 6 bases, with 17 bases between them. CDR3 size: 15 residues. Germline CDR1 reads SEHNR; CDR2 reads FQNEAQ (reference sequence). The sequenced CDR3 bases are TGTGCCAGCAGCTCCGTTGGGCGGGGGCCTGATACG. Translated, it gives CASSSVGRGPDT. The entire CDR3 is CASSSVGRGPDTQYF.

For this clone: The sequenced fragment ends 3 residues before the CDR3 boundary, so the rest is inferred from the germline J gene. This chain connects TRBV30 to TRBJ2-2, with 7 bases matching TRBD1. This CDR3 has 13 residues. After removal of 5 bases from V and 1 base from J, the junction contained 1 base not matched to a gene. Germline CDR1 GTSNPN, CDR2 SVGIG (reference sequence). This chain's CDR3 is CAWGTENTGELFF. The DNA read from the CDR3 is TGTGCCTGGGGGACAGAGAACACCGGGGAG.

This clone occurred a few times. The read halts 3 residues ahead of the CDR3 end, with the missing end drawn from the germline J gene. V is TRBV6-1 and J is TRBJ2-1; possible D gene TRBD2, 5 bases. The CDR3 has 15 amino acids. The germline V gene encodes CDR1 MNHNS and CDR2 SASEGT. The V end lost 0 bases, the J end lost 2 bases, and 8 bases lay between the germline ends. The DNA read from the CDR3 is TGTGCCAGCAGTGAAGCCTCAGCGGCCTACAATGAG. This sequence encodes CASSEASAAYNE. The entire CDR3 protein is CASSEASAAYNEQFF.

Remarks on this clone: The CDR3 end falls 3 residues outside the read, so it is completed with the germline J gene. This chain uses TRBV18 with TRBJ2-5, with TRBD2 identical over 16 bases. J lost 3 bases, V lost 6 bases, and 13 bases had no gene match. This CDR3 comprises 19 residues. CDR1 is KGHSH, CDR2 LQKENI, per germline. CDR3 in amino acids: CASSPTRGLAGGPEETQYF. CDR3 DNA (partial): TGTGCCAGCTCCCCCACCCGGGGACTAGCGGGAGGGCCTGAAGAGACC.

The DNA read from the CDR3 is TGTGCCAGCAGTGAATCTAGCGGTAGCACAGATACG. Protein sequence: CASSESSGSTDT. The full CDR3 reads CASSESSGSTDTQYF. The chain is built from TRBV2 and TRBJ2-3; TRBD2 matches 7 bases. The read gets to within 3 residues of the CDR3 end, and the germline J gene fills in the rest. The CDR3 spans 15 residues. The germline V gene has CDR1 SNHLY and CDR2 FYNNEI. The V segment lost 2 bases and the J segment 0 bases; nucleotides outside the gene matches: 2.

This clone was counted ten times or more. The read halts 3 residues ahead of the CDR3 end, with the missing end drawn from the germline J gene. The rearrangement links TRBV14 to TRBJ2-1; 8 positions agree with TRBD2. The CDR3 is 15 amino acids. Unmatched junction bases numbered 7, after V lost 0 bases and J lost 9 bases. From germline, CDR1 is SGHDN and CDR2 FVKESK. CDR3 DNA, as far as it was read: TGTGCCAGCAGCCAAGACCCAGCGGGAGTTTCTGAG. Translated: CASSQDPAGVSE. The entire CDR3 protein reads CASSQDPAGVSEQFF.

As to this clone: The read falls 3 residues short of the CDR3 end, and the missing part is taken from the germline J gene. This sequence joins TRBV19 and TRBJ1-6; a weak D match, TRBD1 (5 bases). Trimming pared 3 bases from V and 7 bases from J, leaving 16 bases between. The CDR3 sequence is 16 residues long. CDR1 and CDR2 from the germline V gene are LNHDA and SQIVND (reference sequence). The CDR3 sequence is CASSIFGVSGNSPLHF. The DNA read from the CDR3 is TGTGCCAGTAGTATTTTTGGGGTCTCAGGGAATTCACCC.

This clone was counted between two and nine times. The read comes to an end 3 residues before the CDR3 does, leaving the germline J gene to fill in the end. The chain combines TRBV7-9 with TRBJ2-7, with 9 bases lining up with TRBD2. Germline assignment: CDR1 SEHNR and CDR2 FQNEAQ (reference sequence). Trimming removed 1 base from V and 3 bases from J; junction bases left unmatched: 4. The CDR3 sequence is 15 residues long. The CDR3: CASSLVPSGNYEQYF. CDR3 DNA (partial): TGTGCCAGCAGCTTAGTCCCTAGCGGGAACTACGAG.

A remark on this clone: The CDR3 end is not reached by the read, which stops 3 residues before it; the germline J gene fills it in. V gene TRBV30 combines with J gene TRBJ1-2, with D possibly TRBD1 on 6 matching bases. The CDR3 has 17 residues. Trimming took 2 bases from V and 4 from J, leaving 23 bases between them. CDR1 and CDR2 from the germline V gene are GTSNPN and SVGIG (reference sequence). Partial CDR3 DNA: TGTGCCTGGAGTCCTCCCTCCGGGCAGGGGCTAGGCTATGGC. Amino acids: CAWSPPSGQGLGYG. The entire CDR3 protein reads CAWSPPSGQGLGYGYTF. Filled out from reference TRBV30 and TRBJ1-2, the complete variable domain reads SQTIHQWPATLVQPVGSPLSLECTVEGTSNPNLYWYRQAAGRGLQLLFYSVGIGQISSEVPQNLSASRPQDRQFILSSKKLLLSDSGFYLCAWSPPSGQGLGYGYTFGSGTRLTVV.